Described below is a single T cell receptor (beta chain) sequence and its context. The antigen remains undetermined. These data are taken from a study of blood T cells in healthy people across ages. From germline, CDR1 is DFQATT and CDR2 SNEGSKA (reference sequence). The CDR3 is made up of 11 amino acids. The ends were cut back, 3 bases at V and 4 bases at J, with 6 bases in the middle. Primed by a sample-barcoded 5' primer and a J-beta primer mix, a second PCR proceeded for roughly 6 to 12 cycles. TCRdb fed the 5' RACE reads into MiXCR, producing one record per CDR3 protein. Altogether under 750,000 distinct CDR3 sequences are present, around 48% being singletons, with the ten largest covering 20% to 25%. Study-wide results and limits: PBMCs left unsorted prevented a conclusive naive versus antigen-experienced comparison.

This TCR was sampled from a man older than 75 in good health. The V call is TRBV20-1, the J call TRBJ1-2; D unresolved. Sample: blood. The CDR3 is CSASKSYGYTF. DNA for the CDR3: TGCAGTGCTAGTAAGAGCTATGGCTACACCTTC.